A single sample is the source of the 3 T cell receptor beta chains below, sequenced in a study of blood T cells in healthy people across ages. The authors ran a second PCR of about 7 to 12 cycles using a sample-barcoded 5' primer and a J-beta primer mix. TCRdb re-derived calls from the 5' RACE reads in MiXCR, one entry per CDR3 protein. The table lists about 1 million distinct CDR3 sequences, 40% to 55% of them singletons. Sequencing was performed on blood. The origin of the receptors is a woman aged 60-75 years in good health.

V is TRBV10-3 and J is TRBJ2-3, with 9 bases identical to TRBD2. The V and J ends lost 3 bases and 7 bases, in that order; junction bases with no gene match: 8. The CDR3 runs to 15 residues. CDR1 is ENHRY and CDR2 is SYGVKD in the germline V gene. CDR3 protein: CAISEPTSGFYTQYF. Written as DNA, the CDR3 is TGTGCCATCAGTGAACCGACTAGCGGTTTTTATACGCAGTATTTT.

With respect to this clonotype: The junction departs from the called germline gene at one end, perhaps through a read error. This sequence joins TRBV28 and TRBJ1-2; tentative D call: TRBD1 (5 bases). The CDR3 has 13 residues. Per the germline V gene, CDR1 is MDHEN and CDR2 is SYDVKM. The CDR3 loop is CASSYPGLNGCTF. DNA for the CDR3: TGTGCCAGCAGCTACCCGGGACTGAACGGCTGCACCTTC.

The V call is TRBV3-1, the J call TRBJ2-6; D is uncertain. Germline lookup yields CDR1 LGHDT and CDR2 YNNKEL (reference sequence). Trimming cost V 4 bases and J 0 bases, with 7 bases left between them. The CDR3 is made up of 15 amino acids. CDR3 residues: CASSRLTSGANVLTF. The CDR3 region has the DNA TGTGCCAGCAGCCGACTCACCTCTGGGGCCAACGTCCTGACTTTC.